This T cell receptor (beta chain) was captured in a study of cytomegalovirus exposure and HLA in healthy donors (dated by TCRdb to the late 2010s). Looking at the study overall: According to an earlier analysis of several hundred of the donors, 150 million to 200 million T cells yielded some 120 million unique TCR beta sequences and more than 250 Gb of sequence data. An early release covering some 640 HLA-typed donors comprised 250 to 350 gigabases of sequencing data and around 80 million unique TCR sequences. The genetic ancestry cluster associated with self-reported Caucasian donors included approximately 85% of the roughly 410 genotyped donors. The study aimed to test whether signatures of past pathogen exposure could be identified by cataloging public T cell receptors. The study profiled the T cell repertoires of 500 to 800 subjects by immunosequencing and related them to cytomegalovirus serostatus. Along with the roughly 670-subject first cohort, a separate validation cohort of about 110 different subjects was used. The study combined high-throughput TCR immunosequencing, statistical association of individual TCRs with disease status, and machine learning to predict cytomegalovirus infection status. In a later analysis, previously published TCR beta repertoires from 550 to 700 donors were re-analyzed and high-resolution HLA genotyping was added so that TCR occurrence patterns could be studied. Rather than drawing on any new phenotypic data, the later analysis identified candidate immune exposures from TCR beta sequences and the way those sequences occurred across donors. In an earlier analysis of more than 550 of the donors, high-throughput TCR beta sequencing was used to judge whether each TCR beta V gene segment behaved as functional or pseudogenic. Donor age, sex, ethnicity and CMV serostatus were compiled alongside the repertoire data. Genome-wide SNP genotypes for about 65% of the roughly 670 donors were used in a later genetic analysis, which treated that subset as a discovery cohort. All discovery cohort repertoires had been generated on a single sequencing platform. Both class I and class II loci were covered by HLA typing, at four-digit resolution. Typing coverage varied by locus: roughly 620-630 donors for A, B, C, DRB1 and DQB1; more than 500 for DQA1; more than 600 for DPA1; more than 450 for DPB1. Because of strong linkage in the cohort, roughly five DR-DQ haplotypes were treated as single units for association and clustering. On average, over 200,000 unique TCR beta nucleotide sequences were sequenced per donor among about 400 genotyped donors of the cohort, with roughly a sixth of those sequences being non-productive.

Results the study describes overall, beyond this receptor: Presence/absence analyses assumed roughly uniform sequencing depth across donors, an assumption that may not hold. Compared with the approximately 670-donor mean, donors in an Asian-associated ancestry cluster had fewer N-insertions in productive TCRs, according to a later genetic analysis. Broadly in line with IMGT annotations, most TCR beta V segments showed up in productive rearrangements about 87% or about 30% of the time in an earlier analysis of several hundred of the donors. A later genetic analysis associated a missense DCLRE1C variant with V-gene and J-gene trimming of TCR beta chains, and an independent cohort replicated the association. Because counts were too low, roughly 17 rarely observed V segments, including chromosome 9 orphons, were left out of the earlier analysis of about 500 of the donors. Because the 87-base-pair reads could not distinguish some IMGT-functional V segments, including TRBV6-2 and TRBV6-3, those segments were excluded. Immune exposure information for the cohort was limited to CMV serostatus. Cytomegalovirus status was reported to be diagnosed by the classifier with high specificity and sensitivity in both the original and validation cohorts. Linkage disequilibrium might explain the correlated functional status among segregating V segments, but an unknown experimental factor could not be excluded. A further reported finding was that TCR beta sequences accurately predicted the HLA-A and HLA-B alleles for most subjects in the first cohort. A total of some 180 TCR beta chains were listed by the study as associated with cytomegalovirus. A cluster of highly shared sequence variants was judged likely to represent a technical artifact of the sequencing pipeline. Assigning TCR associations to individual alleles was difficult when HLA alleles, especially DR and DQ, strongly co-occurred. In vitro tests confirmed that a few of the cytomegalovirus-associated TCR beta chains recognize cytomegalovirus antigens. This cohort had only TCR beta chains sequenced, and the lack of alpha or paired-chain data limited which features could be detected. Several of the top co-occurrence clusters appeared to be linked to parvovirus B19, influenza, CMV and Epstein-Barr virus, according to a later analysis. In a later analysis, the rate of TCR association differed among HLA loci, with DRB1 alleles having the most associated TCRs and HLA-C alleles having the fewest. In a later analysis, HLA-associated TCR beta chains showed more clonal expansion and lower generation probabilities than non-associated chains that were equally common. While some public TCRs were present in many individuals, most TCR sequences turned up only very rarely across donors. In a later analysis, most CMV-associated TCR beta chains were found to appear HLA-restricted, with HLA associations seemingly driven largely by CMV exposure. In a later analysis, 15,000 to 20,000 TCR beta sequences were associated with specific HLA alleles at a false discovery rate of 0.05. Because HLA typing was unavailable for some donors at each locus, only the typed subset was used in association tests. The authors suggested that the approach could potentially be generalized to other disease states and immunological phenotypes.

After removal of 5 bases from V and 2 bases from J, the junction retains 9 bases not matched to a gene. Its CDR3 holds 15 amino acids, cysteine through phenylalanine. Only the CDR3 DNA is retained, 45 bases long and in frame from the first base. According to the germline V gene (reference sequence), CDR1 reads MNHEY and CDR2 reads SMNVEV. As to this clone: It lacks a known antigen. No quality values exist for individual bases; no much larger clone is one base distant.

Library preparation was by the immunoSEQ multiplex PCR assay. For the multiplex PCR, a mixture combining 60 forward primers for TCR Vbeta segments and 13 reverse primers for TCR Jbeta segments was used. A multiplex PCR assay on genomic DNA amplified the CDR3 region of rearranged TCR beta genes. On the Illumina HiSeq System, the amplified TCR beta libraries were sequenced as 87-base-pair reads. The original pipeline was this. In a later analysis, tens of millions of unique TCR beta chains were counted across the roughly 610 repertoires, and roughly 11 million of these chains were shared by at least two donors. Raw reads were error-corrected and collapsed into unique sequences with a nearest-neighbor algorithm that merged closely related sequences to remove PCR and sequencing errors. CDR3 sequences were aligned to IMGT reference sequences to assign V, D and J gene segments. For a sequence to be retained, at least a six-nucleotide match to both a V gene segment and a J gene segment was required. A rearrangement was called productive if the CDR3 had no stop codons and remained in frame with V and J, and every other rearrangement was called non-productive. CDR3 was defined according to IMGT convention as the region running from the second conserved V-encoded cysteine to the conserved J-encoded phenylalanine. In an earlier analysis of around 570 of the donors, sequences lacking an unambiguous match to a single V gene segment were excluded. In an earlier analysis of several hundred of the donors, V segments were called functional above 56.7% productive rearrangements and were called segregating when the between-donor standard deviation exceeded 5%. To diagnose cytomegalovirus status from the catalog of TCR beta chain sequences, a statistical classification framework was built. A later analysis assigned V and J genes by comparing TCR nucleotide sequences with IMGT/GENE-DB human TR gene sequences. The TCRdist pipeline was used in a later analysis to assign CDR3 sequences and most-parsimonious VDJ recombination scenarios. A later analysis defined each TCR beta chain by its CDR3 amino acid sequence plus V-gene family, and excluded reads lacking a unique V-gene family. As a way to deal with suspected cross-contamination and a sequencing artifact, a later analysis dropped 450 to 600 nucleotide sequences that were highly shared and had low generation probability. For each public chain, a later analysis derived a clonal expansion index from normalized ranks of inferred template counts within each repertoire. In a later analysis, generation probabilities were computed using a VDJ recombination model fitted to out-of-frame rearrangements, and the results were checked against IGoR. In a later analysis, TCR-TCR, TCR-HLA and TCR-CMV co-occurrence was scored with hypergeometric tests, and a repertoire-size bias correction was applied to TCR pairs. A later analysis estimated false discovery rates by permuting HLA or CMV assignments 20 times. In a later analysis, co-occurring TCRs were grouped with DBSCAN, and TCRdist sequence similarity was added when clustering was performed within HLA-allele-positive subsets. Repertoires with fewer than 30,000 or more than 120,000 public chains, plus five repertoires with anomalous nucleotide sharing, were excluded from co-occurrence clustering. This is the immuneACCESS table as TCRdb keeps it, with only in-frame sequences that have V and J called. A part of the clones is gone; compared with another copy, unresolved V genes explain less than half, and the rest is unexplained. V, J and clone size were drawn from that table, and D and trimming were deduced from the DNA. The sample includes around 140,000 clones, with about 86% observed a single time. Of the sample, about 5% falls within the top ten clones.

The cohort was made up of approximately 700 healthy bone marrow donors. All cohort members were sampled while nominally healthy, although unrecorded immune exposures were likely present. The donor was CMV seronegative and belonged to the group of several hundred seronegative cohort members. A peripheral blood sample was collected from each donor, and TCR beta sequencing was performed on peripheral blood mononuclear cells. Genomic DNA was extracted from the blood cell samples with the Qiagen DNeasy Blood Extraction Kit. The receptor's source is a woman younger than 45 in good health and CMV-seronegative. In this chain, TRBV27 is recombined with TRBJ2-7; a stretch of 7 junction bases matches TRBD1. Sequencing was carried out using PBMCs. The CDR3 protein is CASSPSLDRAYEQYF. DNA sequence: TGTGCCAGCAGTCCCTCACTCGACAGGGCCTACGAGCAGTACTTC.